The rows below give T cell receptor beta chains drawn from one sample of a study of beta chain features in type 1 diabetes. Measured with immunoSEQ multiplex PCR; TCRdb has only the in-frame clones, and not every one. The sample holds 200,000 to 300,000 clones, about 11% seen once. Sequenced: naive CD4+ T cells from blood. Receptors were obtained from a young man with type 1 diabetes. Both conserved end residues are part of each CDR3. D genes are given only for firm matches. Clone size, where shown, is once, few, many, or a class for clones that have expanded.

>TRBV6-5|.|TRBJ1-2|.
CASSWRSPNYGYTF
TGTGCCAGCAGTTGGAGGTCCCCTAACTATGGCTACACCTTC
>TRBV18|.|TRBJ1-5|few
CASSPTGINQPQHF
TGTGCCAGCTCCCCCACAGGGATCAATCAGCCCCAGCATTTT
>TRBV5-4|TRBD2|TRBJ2-4|.
CASSFDPGGGAKNIQYF
TGTGCCAGCAGCTTTGATCCGGGGGGGGGAGCCAAAAACATTCAGTACTTC
>TRBV5-4|TRBD2|TRBJ2-5|once
CASSTMAGGPETQYF
TGTGCCAGCAGTACTATGGCGGGGGGCCCAGAGACCCAGTACTTC
>TRBV19|TRBD1|TRBJ1-1|.
CASSVGQGLLSNTEAFF
TGTGCCAGTAGTGTGGGACAGGGACTCTTGTCGAACACTGAAGCTTTCTTT
>TRBV6-5|.|TRBJ2-2|few
CASKGAGTGELFF
TGTGCCAGCAAAGGGGCTGGCACCGGGGAGCTGTTTTTT
>TRBV28|TRBD1|TRBJ2-1|.
CASSPGQGKISYNEQFF
TGTGCCAGCAGTCCCGGACAGGGAAAGATCTCCTACAATGAGCAGTTCTTC
>TRBV7-2|.|TRBJ2-5|few
CASSLGVAVETQYF
TGTGCCAGCAGCTTAGGAGTGGCGGTAGAGACCCAGTACTTC
>TRBV5-4|.|TRBJ1-1|few
CASSLVQGRDTEAFF
TGTGCCAGCAGCTTGGTTCAGGGGCGTGACACTGAAGCTTTCTTT
>TRBV14|.|TRBJ1-6|.
CASSQATFGVPLHF
TGTGCCAGCAGCCAAGCGACTTTCGGAGTCCCCCTCCACTTT
>TRBV4-1|TRBD2|TRBJ2-5|few
CASNLGLAGGRETQYF
TGCGCCAGCAACCTGGGACTAGCGGGGGGTCGCGAGACCCAGTACTTC
>TRBV10-3|.|TRBJ1-2|few
CASNQRYGYTF
TGTGCCAGCAATCAGCGCTATGGCTACACCTTC
>TRBV4-1|.|TRBJ2-2|few
CASSQGRLMSAMARFTGELFF
TGCGCCAGCAGCCAAGGAAGGTTAATGAGCGCGATGGCCCGTTTCACCGGGGAGCTGTTTTTT
>TRBV7-9|TRBD1|TRBJ1-2|.
CASSSGTGPGGYTF
TGTGCCAGCAGCTCCGGGACAGGCCCGGGGGGCTACACCTTC
>TRBV2|TRBD1|TRBJ2-7|few
CASSETSGGPYEQYF
TGTGCCAGCAGTGAAACATCAGGGGGACCCTACGAGCAGTACTTC
>TRBV30|.|TRBJ1-4|few
CAWSPRVHNEKLFF
TGTGCCTGGAGTCCACGGGTCCATAATGAAAAACTGTTTTTT
>TRBV4-3|.|TRBJ2-1|few
CASSQELGGAPYNEQFF
TGCGCCAGCAGCCAAGAATTAGGCGGGGCCCCATACAATGAGCAGTTCTTC
>TRBV9|.|TRBJ2-3|.
CASSAGAGKGTDTQYF
TGTGCCAGCAGCGCCGGTGCGGGGAAGGGCACAGATACGCAGTATTTT
>TRBV7-2|.|TRBJ2-2|.
CASSPRNSGNTGELFF
TGTGCCAGCAGCCCCCGTAATAGCGGGAACACCGGGGAGCTGTTTTTT
>TRBV28|.|TRBJ2-7|.
CASSFSGHSSYEQYF
TGTGCCAGCAGTTTCTCGGGACATAGCTCCTACGAGCAGTACTTC
>TRBV7-2|TRBD1|TRBJ1-5|few
CASSRDRDQPQHF
TGTGCCAGCAGTCGGGACAGGGATCAGCCCCAGCATTTT
>TRBV2|.|TRBJ2-7|few
CASSEGDGYEQYF
TGTGCCAGCAGCGAGGGGGACGGGTACGAGCAGTACTTC
>TRBV2|TRBD1|TRBJ1-4|few
CASSFQTGTNEKLFF
TGTGCCAGCAGCTTTCAGACAGGGACTAATGAAAAACTGTTTTTT
>TRBV30|TRBD1|TRBJ1-6|.
CAWDRDNSPLHF
TGTGCCTGGGACAGGGACAATTCACCCCTCCACTTT
>TRBV9|TRBD2|TRBJ2-1|.
CASSVATGGGKGYNEQFF
TGTGCCAGCAGCGTAGCTACGGGAGGGGGTAAGGGCTACAATGAGCAGTTCTTC
>TRBV7-9|.|TRBJ2-7|.
CASSFLGNNYEQYF
TGTGCCAGCAGCTTCTTGGGCAACAACTACGAGCAGTACTTC
>TRBV4-2|TRBD1|TRBJ2-7|.
CASSQDWTGPLEQYF
TGTGCCAGCAGCCAAGATTGGACAGGACCCCTAGAGCAGTACTTC
>TRBV14|.|TRBJ1-4|.
CASSQWGANEKLFF
TGTGCCAGCAGCCAATGGGGAGCTAATGAAAAACTGTTTTTT
>TRBV2|TRBD2|TRBJ2-5|few
CASSLGAGETQYF
TGTGCCAGCAGTTTAGGAGCGGGGGAGACCCAGTACTTC
>TRBV7-2|.|TRBJ2-7|few
CASSALSLGVGEQYF
TGTGCCAGCAGCGCCCTAAGTCTCGGGGTCGGGGAGCAGTACTTC
>TRBV30|.|TRBJ2-7|few
CAWSVGVYEQYF
TGTGCCTGGAGTGTAGGGGTTTACGAGCAGTACTTC
>TRBV9|.|TRBJ1-6|few
CASSGAEGPLHF
TGTGCCAGCAGCGGGGCGGAGGGCCCCCTCCACTTT
>TRBV6-1|.|TRBJ2-5|.
CASSPSRVETQYF
TGTGCCAGCAGTCCCTCGAGGGTAGAGACCCAGTACTTC
>TRBV30|.|TRBJ1-3|few
CAWSVSSGVLSGNTIYF
TGTGCCTGGAGTGTCAGCAGCGGAGTCCTCTCTGGAAACACCATATATTTT
>TRBV19|TRBD2|TRBJ2-3|.
CASSDAGTSYFTQYF
TGTGCCAGTTCCGACGCCGGGACTAGCTATTTTACGCAGTATTTT
>TRBV27|.|TRBJ2-4|.
CASSLIPPAKNIQYF
TGTGCCAGCAGTTTAATCCCTCCAGCCAAAAACATTCAGTACTTC
>TRBV25-1|TRBD2|TRBJ2-7|.
CASCLAGGHEQYF
TGTGCCAGCTGCTTAGCGGGGGGCCACGAGCAGTACTTC
>TRBV28|TRBD2|TRBJ2-7|.
CASSSPSSGGAYEQYF
TGTGCCAGCAGTTCCCCTTCTAGCGGGGGGGCGTACGAGCAGTACTTC
>TRBV7-3|.|TRBJ1-1|few
CASSLSAGASEAFF
TGTGCCAGCAGCTTATCGGCAGGGGCGAGTGAAGCTTTCTTT
>TRBV7-2|TRBD2|TRBJ2-3|.
CASSLWAGGGDTQYF
TGTGCCAGCAGCTTATGGGCGGGGGGTGGAGATACGCAGTATTTT
>TRBV11-2|.|TRBJ2-6|few
CASSESGQLVLTF
TGTGCCAGCAGCGAGTCTGGACAACTCGTCCTGACTTTC
>TRBV5-8|TRBD1|TRBJ1-5|.
CASFRDRGNQPQHF
TGTGCCAGTTTCCGGGACAGGGGAAATCAGCCCCAGCATTTT
>TRBV2|TRBD1|TRBJ1-6|few
CASRGQGSPLHF
TGTGCCAGCAGGGGACAGGGTTCACCCCTCCACTTT
>TRBV5-6|.|TRBJ2-3|.
CASSFGLSDTQYF
TGTGCCAGCAGCTTTGGACTTTCAGATACGCAGTATTTT
>TRBV28|.|TRBJ2-7|few
CASSYRGAGGEQYF
TGTGCCAGCAGTTACCGGGGGGCCGGGGGTGAGCAGTACTTC
>TRBV4-1|TRBD1|TRBJ2-7|few
CASSRQRQGPYEQYF
TGCGCCAGCAGCCGACAGAGACAGGGGCCCTACGAGCAGTACTTC
>TRBV9|.|TRBJ2-2|.
CASSVVPGNTGELFF
TGTGCCAGCAGCGTAGTACCGGGGAACACCGGGGAGCTGTTTTTT
>TRBV7-2|TRBD2|TRBJ2-3|.
CASSFLAGTITDTQYF
TGTGCCAGCAGCTTTCTAGCGGGGACCATCACAGATACGCAGTATTTT
>TRBV5-4|TRBD1|TRBJ2-7|.
CASSSRTGGVYEQYF
TGTGCCAGCAGCTCGCGGACAGGGGGGGTGTACGAGCAGTACTTC
>TRBV7-9|.|TRBJ1-6|few
CASSTWTGGHNSPLHF
TGTGCCAGCAGCACATGGACGGGAGGTCATAATTCACCCCTCCACTTT
>TRBV19|.|TRBJ1-5|few
CASTDRRNQPQHF
TGTGCCAGTACTGACAGGCGTAATCAGCCCCAGCATTTT
>TRBV4-2|TRBD2|TRBJ2-7|.
CASSQEETSGEQYF
TGTGCCAGCAGCCAAGAAGAGACTAGCGGGGAGCAGTACTTC
>TRBV27|TRBD2|TRBJ2-1|.
CASSFSEAGGWNEQFF
TGTGCCAGCAGTTTTTCGGAAGCGGGGGGCTGGAATGAGCAGTTCTTC
>TRBV5-1|TRBD1|TRBJ2-7|.
CASSSPGQGGEQYF
TGCGCCAGCAGCTCTCCCGGACAGGGGGGAGAGCAGTACTTC
>TRBV30|TRBD1|TRBJ1-3|few
CAWSVWTGGNTIYF
TGTGCCTGGAGTGTTTGGACAGGTGGAAACACCATATATTTT